The rows below give T cell receptor beta chains drawn from one sample of a study of ipilimumab plus nivolumab after autologous stem cell transplantation. Sequencing used immunoSEQ multiplex PCR; TCRdb keeps in-frame clones, though not all of them. The sample contains some 11,000 clones, 70% to 80% of which appear only once. Sequenced here: PBMCs, sampled in a trial of ipilimumab plus nivolumab as post-transplant consolidation. The receptor source for this set is a male donor with multiple myeloma. Both conserved end residues are part of each CDR3. A D gene is named only where the DNA matches it firmly. Clone size, where shown, is once, few, many, or a class for clones that have expanded.

CDR3 DNA,CDR3 protein,D gene,clone size,V gene,J gene
TGTGCCAGCAGTGAAGCTGTTGGACAGGGTCCCGAGCAGTACTTC,CASSEAVGQGPEQYF,TRBD1,-,TRBV10-3,TRBJ2-7
TGTGCCAGCAGCCTTGGACCAACTTCACCCCTCCACTTT,CASSLGPTSPLHF,-,-,TRBV7-9,TRBJ1-6
TGTGCCAGCAGCGACGGGGCGAACACCGGGGAGCTGTTTTTT,CASSDGANTGELFF,-,few,TRBV6-5,TRBJ2-2
TGTGCCAGCAGCTTAAGGGGAGGGGCGACCTATAATTCACCCCTCCACTTT,CASSLRGGATYNSPLHF,-,-,TRBV7-9,TRBJ1-6
TGTGCCAGTTCCCCAAGTCAGGCTAGCGCTAGCACAGATACGCAGTATTTT,CASSPSQASASTDTQYF,-,-,TRBV19,TRBJ2-3
TGTGCCAGCAGCTTAAGCGGAGGAGGCTACACCTTC,CASSLSGGGYTF,-,-,TRBV7-5,TRBJ1-2
TGTGCCAGCTCACCCGGGACAGGGGCTGGGGGTGAGCAGTTCTTC,CASSPGTGAGGEQFF,TRBD1,-,TRBV18,TRBJ2-1
TGTGCCAGCAGTTACCGTCTCTACGGGGAGCTGTTTTTT,CASSYRLYGELFF,-,-,TRBV6-9,TRBJ2-2
TGTGCCAGCAGTGACTCTTCAGATACGCAGTATTTT,CASSDSSDTQYF,-,-,TRBV6-4,TRBJ2-3
TGTGCCAGCAGCTTCCAGGGGGGTAATAATTCACCCCTCCACTTT,CASSFQGGNNSPLHF,TRBD1,once,TRBV5-5,TRBJ1-6
TGTGCCAGTCACCCATCGGGCGGGGGGGCCTACAATGAGCAGTTCTTC,CASHPSGGGAYNEQFF,TRBD2,once,TRBV27,TRBJ2-1
TGTGCCAGCAGCTCGGCATCGAGAAACACCATATATTTT,CASSSASRNTIYF,-,-,TRBV5-5,TRBJ1-3
TGTGCCAGCAGATTACAGGGGTACGAGCAGTACTTC,CASRLQGYEQYF,TRBD1,-,TRBV28,TRBJ2-7
TGTGCCAGCAGCTTAGGAGGTCAGGGTGGGTTTGAGCAGTTCTTC,CASSLGGQGGFEQFF,-,once,TRBV7-9,TRBJ2-1
TGTGCCAGCAGCGCCCACCCCAAGGGGGACCACACTGAAGCTTTCTTT,CASSAHPKGDHTEAFF,-,once,TRBV9,TRBJ1-1
TGCGCCAGCAGCTTGGTAGCAACTACGAACACCGGGGAGCTGTTTTTT,CASSLVATTNTGELFF,-,-,TRBV5-1,TRBJ2-2
TGCGCCAGCAGTCAATACGGGGTTCGGGAGGGACCCTATGGCTACACCTTC,CASSQYGVREGPYGYTF,-,-,TRBV23-1,TRBJ1-2
TGTGCCTGGGACAGAGCCTCTGGAAACACCATATATTTT,CAWDRASGNTIYF,-,-,TRBV30,TRBJ1-3
TGCGCCAGCAGCCAAGAGGGACTAGCGGGGGGGCCTGGGGCCAACGTCCTGACTTTC,CASSQEGLAGGPGANVLTF,TRBD2,-,TRBV4-1,TRBJ2-6
TGTGCCAGCAGTGCCGGACAGTACTATGGCTACACCTTC,CASSAGQYYGYTF,-,-,TRBV6-1,TRBJ1-2
TGTGCCAGCAGCCCCTGGGGCGGGTACTCCTACGAGCAGTACTTC,CASSPWGGYSYEQYF,-,-,TRBV5-5,TRBJ2-7
TGTGCCAGCAGCCAGCGGGGGGCCTCCAATACGCAGTATTTT,CASSQRGASNTQYF,TRBD2,-,TRBV28,TRBJ2-3
TGTGCCAGCAGCTTAGGACAGGGGAATTCCAATGGCTACACCTTC,CASSLGQGNSNGYTF,TRBD1,-,TRBV11-1,TRBJ1-2
TGTGCCAGCAGCCGGGCGGGCTCTGGAAACACCATATATTTT,CASSRAGSGNTIYF,-,-,TRBV7-2,TRBJ1-3
TGTGCCAGCAGCTTAAACATGGACACCGGGGAGCTGTTTTTT,CASSLNMDTGELFF,-,-,TRBV7-9,TRBJ2-2
TGTGCCAGCAGCTTGGGAACCACCGCAACTAATGAAAAACTGTTTTTT,CASSLGTTATNEKLFF,-,-,TRBV5-8,TRBJ1-4
TGCGCCAGTGGGGACAGCATAAACTCTGGAAACACCATATATTTT,CASGDSINSGNTIYF,TRBD1,-,TRBV10-2,TRBJ1-3
TGTGCCAGCAGCCCCAGGGGGATGAACACTGAAGCTTTCTTT,CASSPRGMNTEAFF,TRBD1,-,TRBV6-5,TRBJ1-1
TGTGCCAGCAGCCTTCGCATAGGGACAGGGGGGTTTCCCACCGGGGAGCTGTTTTTT,CASSLRIGTGGFPTGELFF,TRBD1,-,TRBV11-2,TRBJ2-2
TGTGCCAGCACCCCCCCCCTAGGACAGAGGCCAAACAATGAGCAGTTCTTC,CASTPPLGQRPNNEQFF,-,few,TRBV5-6,TRBJ2-1
TGTGCCAGCAGCCCGGCCTCGGGCGGGGGATCCTACAATGAGCAGTTCTTC,CASSPASGGGSYNEQFF,TRBD2,-,TRBV5-4,TRBJ2-1
TGTGCCAGCTTTCGGACAGGTGCCTACGAGCAGTACTTC,CASFRTGAYEQYF,TRBD1,-,TRBV18,TRBJ2-7
TGTGCCAGCGGTCTCACAGGGACAGCTTACGAGCAGTACTTC,CASGLTGTAYEQYF,TRBD1,-,TRBV6-1,TRBJ2-7
TGTGCCAGCAGCCCTACTAGCGGTTTGGTCAAAAACATTCAGTACTTC,CASSPTSGLVKNIQYF,TRBD2,few,TRBV11-3,TRBJ2-4
TGTGCCAGCAGCGCTGGGACCCTACTAGCGGGGGGTCTAGAGACCCAGTACTTC,CASSAGTLLAGGLETQYF,TRBD2,once,TRBV9,TRBJ2-5
TGTGCCAGCAGCGCCTCAGTGGGAACTAATGAAAAACTGTTTTTT,CASSASVGTNEKLFF,-,-,TRBV9,TRBJ1-4
TGCGCCAGCAGCCAAGGGGTGGAAGAGACCCAGTACTTC,CASSQGVEETQYF,-,-,TRBV4-1,TRBJ2-5
TGTGCCAGCAGCCCCAACCCGGGACAGGGGGCCTACGAGCAGTACTTC,CASSPNPGQGAYEQYF,TRBD1,-,TRBV7-3,TRBJ2-7
TGCGCCAGCAGCCCGACTCCTAGCGGGGGTCTAACAGATACGCAGTATTTT,CASSPTPSGGLTDTQYF,TRBD2,-,TRBV5-1,TRBJ2-3
TGCGCCAGCAGCCAGCTTTTGGGACAGTCATCTTCGGATGGCTACACCTTC,CASSQLLGQSSSDGYTF,TRBD1,-,TRBV4-1,TRBJ1-2
TGTGCCAGCTCACCACCGATGCGGGGGGCCCACACCGGGGAGCTGTTTTTT,CASSPPMRGAHTGELFF,TRBD2,-,TRBV18,TRBJ2-2
TGTGCCAGCAGCGTAGACTATAGGGTCCCCGCAGATACGCAGTATTTT,CASSVDYRVPADTQYF,-,-,TRBV9,TRBJ2-3
TGTGCCAGCAGTCCCACAGGGTACTCCTACGAGCAGTACTTC,CASSPTGYSYEQYF,-,-,TRBV6-5,TRBJ2-7
TGTGCCAGCAGTGAATTCTTGTACAGCAGCCTCATCTTC,CASSEFLYSSLIF,-,-,TRBV6-1,TRBJ2-4
TGTGCCAGCAGTAGAACTGGGACAGTTCCCTACGAGCAGTACTTC,CASSRTGTVPYEQYF,TRBD1,-,TRBV6-5,TRBJ2-7
TGTGCCAGTAGTATTCAAGCGGGGGAGGGTTACGAGCAGTACTTC,CASSIQAGEGYEQYF,TRBD2,-,TRBV19,TRBJ2-7
TGTGCCAGCAGCTCGGGACAGACCTACGAGCAGTACTTC,CASSSGQTYEQYF,TRBD1,-,TRBV7-9,TRBJ2-7
TGTGCCAGTAGAACTTCGGGACAGGGATATGGCTACACCTTC,CASRTSGQGYGYTF,TRBD1,-,TRBV19,TRBJ1-2
TGTGCCAGCAGTATCGGACTAGCCTCTCTGGACGAGCAGTACTTC,CASSIGLASLDEQYF,TRBD2,-,TRBV6-6,TRBJ2-7